This TCR beta chain was sequenced during a study of T cell clonality in common variable immunodeficiency. This clone has a count of ten or more. The antigen is not known. Read sequence stops 3 residues before the CDR3 end, and the germline J gene provides the missing end. General observations from the study: CVID subjects shared fewer TCRbeta clones than healthy controls did. Compared with healthy controls, CVID subjects showed increased TCRbeta clonality, mostly in about a third.

Caucasian heritage predominated among both patients and controls. Germline trimming cut 5 bases from V and 7 bases from J; bases unmatched to any gene: 13. CDR1 MGHRA and CDR2 YSYEKL come from the germline V gene. The CDR3 is 18 residues long. Produced via immunoSEQ multiplex PCR; TCRdb's table is partial and in-frame only. In total the sample includes around 40,000 clones, none of them seen once. The sequence was obtained from a person aged 18-70 years in good health. Sequencing was carried out using peripheral blood mononuclear cells. The rearrangement links TRBV4-1 to TRBJ2-1; 14 nucleotides align to TRBD2. The CDR3 protein is CASSSRLAGGSKANEQFF. Partial CDR3 DNA: TGCGCCAGCAGCTCAAGACTAGCGGGGGGGAGTAAGGCAAATGAG.